These 26 T cell receptor beta chains originate from one sample sequenced in a study of shared T cell receptors in the human thymus. Using immunoSEQ multiplex PCR, the repertoire was profiled, and TCRdb retains in-frame clones only, with some absent. The profile shows hundreds of thousands of clones, 78% of them singletons. This sample was also put to use in a study of human thymus T cells.

The specimen was thymocytes. The receptor set was obtained from a boy under two years old with a congenital heart defect.

The genes are TRBV4-1 and TRBJ1-2; D call uncertain. From germline, CDR1 is MGHRA and CDR2 YSYEKL. V shed 1 base and J shed 7 bases, with 19 bases lying between them. The CDR3 is 16 residues long. The CDR3 reads CASSQAAPPGMRGYTF. CDR3 nucleotide sequence: TGCGCCAGCAGCCAAGCCGCACCCCCGGGGATGCGTGGCTACACCTTC.

This clone was seen a few times. The rearrangement uses TRBV7-2 and TRBJ2-1, with 11 bases fitting TRBD2. V gave up 2 bases and J gave up 9 bases; unmatched junction bases: 3. Germline assignment: CDR1 SGHTA and CDR2 FQGNSA. The CDR3 contains 14 residues. CDR3 bases: TGTGCCAGCAGCTTAATACTAGCGGGAGTTGAGCAGTTCTTC. It specifies CASSLILAGVEQFF.

Only a few counts were recorded for this clone. The rearrangement links TRBV28 to TRBJ1-4; 7 positions match TRBD1. CDR1 and CDR2 from the germline V gene are MDHEN and SYDVKM. Trimming removed 4 bases from V and 5 bases from J; junction bases left unmatched: 4. This CDR3 comprises 14 residues. This CDR3 reads CASSSQGKNEKLFF. The CDR3 coding sequence is TGTGCCAGCAGTTCACAGGGGAAGAATGAAAAACTGTTTTTT. The variable domain in full, completed from reference TRBV28 and TRBJ1-4, reads DVKVTQSSRYLVKRTGEKVFLECVQDMDHENMFWYRQDPGLGLRLIYFSYDVKMKEKGDIPEGYSVSREKKERFSLILESASTNQTSMYLCASSSQGKNEKLFFGSGTQLSVL.

The rearrangement links TRBV5-6 to TRBJ1-1; TRBD1 aligns across 9 bases. Germline trimming cut 0 bases from V and 4 bases from J; bases unmatched to any gene: 4. In germline, CDR1 is SGHDT, CDR2 YYEEEE. The CDR3 runs to 15 residues. The CDR3 DNA reads as TGTGCCAGCAGCTTGGGGGACAGGGTGCGCACTGAAGCTTTCTTT. It translates to CASSLGDRVRTEAFF.

This rearrangement joins TRBV14 to TRBJ2-2, with D unclear. The CDR3 has 17 residues. In germline, CDR1 is SGHDN, CDR2 FVKESK. Deletions cut 0 bases from V and 0 bases from J, with 11 bases between. The DNA for the CDR3 is TGTGCCAGCAGCCAAGATCTGACATACGCGAACACCGGGGAGCTGTTTTTT. Translated: CASSQDLTYANTGELFF.

V usage is TRBV28 and J usage is TRBJ1-2; 11 nucleotides align to TRBD1. With 2 bases clipped from V and 2 bases from J, the junction kept 16 bases outside the gene matches. Germline V gives CDR1 MDHEN, CDR2 SYDVKM. The CDR3 runs to 20 residues. The CDR3 region is CASSLGRDRGSLKTNYGYTF. The CDR3 nucleotides read TGTGCCAGCAGTTTAGGACGGGACAGGGGGTCCCTAAAAACAAACTATGGCTACACCTTC.

This clone was observed a single time. The V call is TRBV5-1, the J call TRBJ2-7; 8 nucleotides agree with TRBD1. The germline gives CDR1 SGHRS, CDR2 YFSETQ. This CDR3 region has 16 residues. Trimming at V came to 0 bases and at J to 3 bases, leaving 8 bases not matched to a gene. For the CDR3, the DNA is TGCGCCAGCAGCTTGGAAATCGGGACAGGCAACTACGAGCAGTACTTC. Protein product: CASSLEIGTGNYEQYF.

The V gene is TRBV5-1, the J gene TRBJ1-5; no definite D call. Trimming removed 3 bases from V and 1 base from J, with 11 bases in between. The CDR3 runs to 15 residues. Germline assignment: CDR1 SGHRS and CDR2 YFSETQ. CDR3 sequence reads: CASSWGGRSNQPQHF. The CDR3 DNA is TGCGCCAGCAGCTGGGGAGGCAGAAGCAATCAGCCCCAGCATTTT.

The chain uses TRBV6-5 and TRBJ2-5; 7 bases agree with TRBD1. The CDR3 runs to 15 residues. Per germline, CDR1 MNHEY and CDR2 SVGAGI. Trimming cost V 3 bases and J 5 bases; bases outside gene matches: 9. CDR3 nucleotides: TGTGCCAGCAGTTATGACCCGGGGACAGCGGAGACCCAGTACTTC. It is translated as CASSYDPGTAETQYF.

The V gene is TRBV5-1, the J gene TRBJ2-2; a possible D gene is TRBD2 (6 bases). V was cut by 0 bases and J by 10 bases, with 16 bases left in between. The CDR3 is 15 residues long. Germline-derived CDR1 and CDR2 are SGHRS and YFSETQ. The CDR3: CASSLAGTALQELFF. The CDR3 DNA is TGCGCCAGCAGCTTGGCCGGGACTGCCCTCCAGGAGCTGTTTTTT. Filled out from reference TRBV5-1 and TRBJ2-2, the complete variable domain reads KAGVTQTPRYLIKTRGQQVTLSCSPISGHRSVSWYQQTPGQGLQFLFEYFSETQRNKGNFPGRFSGRQFSNSRSEMNVSTLELGDSALYLCASSLAGTALQELFFGEGSRLTVL.

The rearrangement joins TRBV30 to TRBJ2-3; D not resolved. Trimming shortened V by 0 bases and J by 0 bases, and 13 bases separated the two germline ends. Germline V gene data show CDR1 as GTSNPN and CDR2 as SVGIG (reference sequence). The CDR3 length is 16 residues. The CDR3 region is CAWSVWRITSTDTQYF. CDR3 DNA: TGTGCCTGGAGTGTATGGCGGATTACTAGCACAGATACGCAGTATTTT.

The gene calls are TRBV27 and TRBJ2-3, with TRBD1 as a possible D gene (7 bases). Germline CDR1 reads MNHEY; CDR2 reads SMNVEV (reference sequence). The CDR3 runs 15 residues. V was trimmed by 3 bases and J by 4 bases, leaving 14 bases between them. CDR3 in amino acids: CASSFRQGGPDTQYF. In DNA form, the CDR3 reads TGTGCCAGCAGTTTCCGTCAGGGGGGCCCAGATACGCAGTATTTT.

V gene TRBV12-5 combines with J gene TRBJ2-7, with TRBD2 as a possible D gene (5 bases). V was cut by 2 bases and J by 5 bases, with 22 bases left in between. The germline V gene has CDR1 LGHNT and CDR2 FRNRAP. There are 17 residues in the CDR3. The CDR3 sequence is CASGLPPLGYGVHEQYF. As DNA, the CDR3 is TGTGCTAGTGGTTTGCCCCCCCTGGGGTACGGGGTCCACGAGCAGTACTTC. Drawing the rest from reference TRBV12-5 and TRBJ2-7, the complete variable domain is DARVTQTPRHKVTEMGQEVTMRCQPILGHNTVFWYRQTMMQGLELLAYFRNRAPLDDSGMPKDRFSAEMPDATLATLKIQPSEPRDSAVYFCASGLPPLGYGVHEQYFGPGTRLTVT.

This rearrangement joins TRBV11-3 to TRBJ2-7, with D hard to call. V gave up 3 bases and J gave up 6 bases, with 18 bases separating them. The CDR3 extends over 15 amino acids. The germline gives CDR1 SGHNT, CDR2 YENEEA. The CDR3 DNA reads TGTGCCAGCAGCTTTGGTCAGGAAGTACTGCGCGAGCAGTACTTC. Its protein product is CASSFGQEVLREQYF.

This clone was detected only once. This chain connects TRBV5-1 to TRBJ1-2, with unresolved D. The CDR3 consists of 11 residues. V was pared by 4 bases and J by 6 bases, with 7 bases between. Germline V CDR1 and CDR2: SGHRS, YFSETQ. CDR3 sequence reads: CASSAGNGYTF. The DNA for the CDR3 is TGCGCCAGCAGCGCCGGGAATGGCTACACCTTC.

The gene calls are TRBV7-8 and TRBJ1-5; TRBD1 is a possible D gene (5 bases). The CDR3 loop spans 16 amino acids. Per germline, CDR1 SGHVS and CDR2 FQNEAQ. V lost 5 bases, J lost 7 bases, and 21 bases lay in between. The CDR3 nucleotides are TGTGCCAGCAGCCGTGACCGGGGCGGGAGTGGACAGCCCCAGCATTTT. Encoded protein: CASSRDRGGSGQPQHF.

The V and J genes are TRBV4-1 and TRBJ2-3; 8 positions agree with TRBD2. The germline gives CDR1 MGHRA, CDR2 YSYEKL. V lost 1 base and J lost 0; bases outside the gene matches: 12. The length of the CDR3 is 19 residues. CDR3 coding DNA: TGCGCCAGCAGCCAAGGGGGGGTGACTAGCGCAAACAGCACAGATACGCAGTATTTT. Translation: CASSQGGVTSANSTDTQYF.

This sequence joins TRBV5-4 and TRBJ1-2, with TRBD1 matching 7 bases. Germline CDR1 and CDR2: SGHNT and YYREEE (reference sequence). J gave up 3 bases and V 1 base, and 18 bases lay outside the gene matches. CDR3 length: 19 residues. The CDR3 protein is CASSLLFLRDRKNYYGYTF. In nucleotides, the CDR3 is TGTGCCAGCAGCTTGCTGTTCCTCCGGGACAGAAAAAATTACTATGGCTACACCTTC.

This chain joins TRBV10-3 and TRBJ2-2; D may be TRBD1 (6 bases). Trimming removed 8 bases at V and 5 bases at J, with 21 bases between. The CDR3 consists of 16 residues. Germline V gene sequence: CDR1 ENHRY, CDR2 SYGVKD. CDR3 amino acids: CAIAITPGDPTGELFF. In nucleotides, the CDR3 is TGTGCCATCGCCATAACCCCAGGGGACCCTACCGGGGAGCTGTTTTTT.

The genes are TRBV6-1 and TRBJ2-7; maybe TRBD1 (6 bases). The V end lost 4 bases, the J end lost 3 bases, and 16 bases lay between the germline ends. The CDR3 is made up of 15 amino acids. Germline V gene data show CDR1 as MNHNS and CDR2 as SASEGT. CDR3: CASSARAGVHYEQYF. CDR3 nucleotide sequence: TGTGCCAGCAGTGCCCGCGCAGGGGTCCACTACGAGCAGTACTTC.

This clone was detected once. This sequence joins TRBV10-3 and TRBJ2-5; TRBD2 agrees at 8 bases. The CDR3 covers 13 residues. V lost 8 bases and J lost 5; bases outside the gene matches: 7. Germline lookup yields CDR1 ENHRY and CDR2 SYGVKD. Written as DNA, the CDR3 is TGTGCCATCGGAGAGCGGGAGCCGGAGACCCAGTACTTC. This translates into CAIGEREPETQYF.

With respect to this clone: The missing conserved phenylalanine or tryptophan at the end of this CDR3 makes a read error likely. It is unclear where the CDR3 begins or ends on the DNA, so no DNA is shown, and the CDR3 is as TCRdb lists it. This chain links TRBV6-1 with TRBJ2-7; the table's TRBD1 call for D was not verified on the DNA. Germline V CDR1 and CDR2: MNHNS, SASEGT. Both ends counted, the CDR3 spans 11 residues. The CDR3 protein is CASMGQGGDWI.

A note on this clone: The junction differs from germline at one of its ends, possibly a read error. The chain employs TRBV11-2 and TRBJ2-7; 8 bases are shared with TRBD1. Germline V gives CDR1 SGHAT, CDR2 FQNNGV. The CDR3 sequence is 14 residues long. The CDR3 nucleotides read TGTGCCAGCACCTTAGGACAGGGTTTTTCCGAGCAGTACTTC. Its protein product is CASTLGQGFSEQYF.

This clone was counted once. J is TRBJ2-1 and V is TRBV4-3; 9 bases line up with TRBD2. This CDR3 region has 15 residues. V gave up 4 bases and J gave up 9 bases; unmatched junction bases: 10. Germline assignment: CDR1 LGHNA and CDR2 YSLEER. CDR3 bases: TGCGCCAGCAGCCCCAATGCGGGAGGGCCGGGTGAGCAGTTCTTC. Its translation: CASSPNAGGPGEQFF.

This chain links TRBV7-9 with TRBJ1-2; 12 bases line up with TRBD1. This CDR3 has 16 amino acids. Germline V gene sequence: CDR1 SEHNR, CDR2 FQNEAQ (reference sequence). The V segment lost 5 bases and the J segment 4 bases; nucleotides outside the gene matches: 8. The CDR3 coding sequence is TGTGCCAGCAGCCCCGGGACAGGGGGCCCACGCTATGGCTACACCTTC. Its protein is CASSPGTGGPRYGYTF.

The chain joins TRBV27 to TRBJ1-2, with D possibly being TRBD1 (5 bases). The ends were cut back, 4 bases at V and 4 bases at J, with 16 bases in the middle. The CDR3 totals 15 residues. Looked up from germline, CDR1 is MNHEY and CDR2 is SMNVEV (reference sequence). CDR3 DNA: TGTGCCAGCAGTTACGCGGGACGACCCAGCTATGGCTACACCTTC. It encodes CASSYAGRPSYGYTF.